This T cell receptor (beta chain) stems from a study of molecular identifiers for immune sequencing clone quantification. For the study at large: In the replicates, RNA derived from roughly 20,000 or 100,000 naive CD8 cells was divided into five parts, and four were sequenced.

TCRdb reanalysed the PCR reads using MiXCR and keeps one entry per CDR3 protein. The data hold hundreds of thousands of distinct CDR3 sequences, with just under 20% observed a single time. The V gene lost 4 bases and the J gene lost 3 bases, with 12 bases spanning the gap. Per the germline V gene, CDR1 is LGHNA and CDR2 is YSLEER. This CDR3 is 14 amino acids long. This clonotype was counted at least ten times. Naive CD8 libraries used roughly 17,000 to 1,100,000 sorted cells and 10%, 30% or 50% RNA. Sequenced sample: naive CD8+ T cells from blood, with Jurkat cell RNA spiked in. Subset in this sample: FACS-sorted CD8+CD4-CCR7+CD45RA+ naive T cells. The rearrangement links TRBV4-3 to TRBJ1-1; D gene uncertain. This clonotype was sampled from a human donor in good health. Some libraries in this study had Jurkat cell RNA spiked in. The CDR3 protein is CASSRTSVYTEAFF. In nucleotides, the CDR3 is TGCGCCAGCAGCCGAACCAGCGTTTACACTGAAGCTTTCTTT.